The 25 T cell receptor beta chains below all came from one sample that was sequenced in a study of OX40 agonist ivuxolimab in advanced cancers. Libraries were built with the immunoSEQ multiplex PCR assay. The table was pulled from immuneACCESS by TCRdb, which kept in-frame rearrangements only. Such tables lose some clones; where checked, under half of the loss comes from unresolved V genes, and the rest has no known cause. Within this sample are around 61,000 clones, with 92% of them counted one time only. Roughly 25% of the sample rests with the top ten. Sequencing used CD4+ or CD8+ T cells sorted from blood, obtained in a trial of the OX40 agonist ivuxolimab. Every receptor here comes from an adult with an advanced solid tumor such as melanoma, head and neck, liver or kidney cancer.

This sequence joins TRBV4-1 and TRBJ2-3, with 11 nucleotides matching TRBD1. V was pared by 0 bases and J by 4 bases, with 6 bases of the junction left unmatched. The germline V gene encodes CDR1 MGHRA and CDR2 YSYEKL. The CDR3 has 17 residues. CDR3 sequence: CASSQERGTGGSDTQYF. CDR3 nucleotide sequence: TGCGCCAGCAGCCAAGAACGGGGGACAGGGGGTTCAGATACGCAGTATTTT.

The V and J genes are TRBV13 and TRBJ1-5; tentative D call: TRBD1 (5 bases). With 5 bases removed from V and 6 bases from J, the gap between germline ends came to 8 bases. CDR3 length equals 12 residues. Per the germline V gene, CDR1 is PRHDT and CDR2 is FYEKMQ (reference sequence). Here the CDR3 reads CASSQGSQPQHF. In DNA form, the CDR3 reads TGTGCCAGCAGCCAGGGCTCTCAGCCCCAGCATTTT.

In its sample, this clone ranks as medium-sized. The rearrangement uses TRBV29-1 and TRBJ2-1, with no clear D. V was clipped by 4 bases and J by 8 bases, with 6 bases between them. Germline V gene data show CDR1 as SQVTM and CDR2 as ANQGSEA. The CDR3 spans 10 residues. CDR3 sequence (DNA): TGCAGCGTTGTAGTCTATGAGCAGTTCTTC. As protein: CSVVVYEQFF.

The sample holds one count of this clone. The genes are TRBV6-5 and TRBJ1-1, with D maybe TRBD1 (6 bases). The V and J ends lost 6 bases and 11 bases respectively, with 16 bases between them. CDR3 size: 12 residues. Germline lookup yields CDR1 MNHEY and CDR2 SVGAGI. The CDR3 DNA is TGTGCCAGCAGCCCCCTCTTTGGGGGCGCTTTCTTT. Translating gives CASSPLFGGAFF.

V gene TRBV27 combines with J gene TRBJ2-1; 9 bases map to TRBD2. The CDR3 consists of 19 residues. Germline CDR1 and CDR2: MNHEY and SMNVEV (reference sequence). V lost 2 bases to trimming and J lost 0 bases; unmatched junction nucleotides: 11. CDR3 DNA sequence: TGTGCCAGCAGTTTACTCGCGGCTAGCGGGATTATCTCCTACAATGAGCAGTTCTTC. Residues: CASSLLAASGIISYNEQFF.

V and J are TRBV4-3 and TRBJ2-1; possibly TRBD2 for D (6 bases). The V gene's germline CDR1 is LGHNA and CDR2 YSLEER. V lost 2 bases and J lost 6, with 11 bases in between. This CDR3 has 14 amino acids. This CDR3 reads CASSQMEGVNEQFF. The CDR3 DNA sequence: TGCGCCAGCAGCCAAATGGAGGGAGTCAATGAGCAGTTCTTC.

The chain links TRBV19 to TRBJ2-2; a possible D gene is TRBD1 (5 bases). The CDR3 has 16 residues. Germline CDR1 and CDR2: LNHDA and SQIVND (reference sequence). Trimming shortened V by 1 base and J by 7 bases, and 16 bases separated the two germline ends. In nucleotides, the CDR3 is TGTGCCAGTAGTATAGGTTGGCAGTTACAGGACGGGGAGCTGTTTTTT. It codes for CASSIGWQLQDGELFF.

The V call is TRBV10-3, the J call TRBJ1-5, with a tentative D call TRBD1 (5 bases). In germline, CDR1 is ENHRY, CDR2 SYGVKD. The CDR3 is 17 amino acids. V was trimmed by 2 bases and J by 0 bases, leaving 14 bases between them. The CDR3 nucleotides are TGTGCCATCAGTGAGCGGGGGGATTCCCTTAGCAATCAGCCCCAGCATTTT. Its protein is CAISERGDSLSNQPQHF.

V usage is TRBV19 and J usage is TRBJ2-5; D is perhaps TRBD2 (6 bases). CDR3 length: 13 residues. With 10 bases removed from V and 4 bases from J, the gap between germline ends came to 16 bases. Per the germline V gene, CDR1 is LNHDA and CDR2 is SQIVND (reference sequence). CDR3 nucleotide sequence: TGTGCCACAGAAACGGGGGAGGCAGAGACCCAGTACTTC. Its translation: CATETGEAETQYF. Filled out from reference TRBV19 and TRBJ2-5, the complete variable domain reads DGGITQSPKYLFRKEGQNVTLSCEQNLNHDAMYWYRQDPGQGLRLIYYSQIVNDFQKGDIAEGYSVSREKKESFPLTVTSAQKNPTAFYLCATETGEAETQYFGPGTRLLVL.

This chain joins TRBV6-5 and TRBJ2-3, with D possibly matching TRBD2 (5 bases). The CDR3 has 15 amino acids. Germline values: CDR1 MNHEY, CDR2 SVGAGI. The V and J ends lost 4 bases and 0 bases respectively, with 11 bases between them. The DNA for the CDR3 is TGTGCCAGCAGTTCGGGAACAACTAGCACAGATACGCAGTATTTT. It specifies CASSSGTTSTDTQYF.

This chain joins TRBV4-2 and TRBJ1-1; a weak D match, TRBD1 (5 bases). Germline CDR1 reads LGHNA; CDR2 reads YNFKEQ. The CDR3 covers 16 residues. The V gene lost 1 base and the J gene lost 9 bases, with 21 bases spanning the gap. The CDR3 sequence is CASSQGSETATAKAFF. The CDR3 bases are TGTGCCAGCAGCCAAGGAAGTGAGACAGCGACTGCGAAAGCTTTCTTT.

The genes are TRBV28 and TRBJ2-7; 15 nucleotides align to TRBD2. The CDR3 totals 15 residues. V trimming: 6 bases; J trimming: 4 bases; junction bases outside the gene matches: 4. Germline values: CDR1 MDHEN, CDR2 SYDVKM. This CDR3 reads CASREGLAGGYEQYF. The DNA of the CDR3 is TGTGCCAGCAGGGAGGGACTAGCGGGGGGTTACGAGCAGTACTTC.

This chain uses TRBV10-3 with TRBJ2-3, with 7 bases that match TRBD1. With 6 bases clipped from V and 4 bases from J, the junction kept 10 bases outside the gene matches. The CDR3 consists of 15 residues. Looked up from germline, CDR1 is ENHRY and CDR2 is SYGVKD. The CDR3 DNA reads as TGTGCCATCAGGGTACAGGGGCGTTTTGCAGATACGCAGTATTTT. It specifies CAIRVQGRFADTQYF.

This rearrangement joins TRBV9 to TRBJ2-5; D call uncertain. V lost 2 bases and J lost 3, with 11 bases in between. The CDR3 spans 14 residues. Germline CDR1 reads SGDLS; CDR2 reads YYNGEE. CDR3 bases: TGTGCCAGCAGCGTTCACGGTTCTGAAGAGACCCAGTACTTC. Protein product: CASSVHGSEETQYF. The variable domain in full, with the rest retrieved from reference TRBV9 and TRBJ2-5, is DSGVTQTPKHLITATGQRVTLRCSPRSGDLSVYWYQQSLDQGLQFLIQYYNGEERAKGNILERFSAQQFPDLHSELNLSSLELGDSALYFCASSVHGSEETQYFGPGTRLLVL.

The V call is TRBV4-3, the J call TRBJ2-4; D gene unclear. V lost 0 bases and J 4 bases, leaving 13 bases between the germline ends. CDR3 size: 16 residues. CDR1 is LGHNA and CDR2 is YSLEER in the germline V gene. The CDR3 loop is CASSQDMPGDKNIQYF. In DNA, the CDR3 is TGCGCCAGCAGCCAAGATATGCCAGGCGATAAAAACATTCAGTACTTC.

V usage is TRBV7-6 and J usage is TRBJ2-2; D is unresolved. The CDR3 covers 12 residues. Trimming took 4 bases from V and 6 from J, leaving 6 bases between them. Germline V gene sequence: CDR1 SGHVS, CDR2 FNYEAQ. In DNA, the CDR3 is TGTGCCAGCAGCTCTACCCCCGGGGAGCTGTTTTTT. The encoded protein is CASSSTPGELFF.

The V and J genes are TRBV15 and TRBJ2-3; 12 bases align to TRBD2. Germline V lookup: CDR1 LNHNV, CDR2 YYDKDF (reference sequence). J gave up 4 bases and V 7 bases, and 6 bases lay outside the gene matches. The CDR3 runs to 15 residues. CDR3 sequence: CATNLAGGPSDTQYF. CDR3 sequence (DNA): TGTGCCACCAACCTAGCGGGAGGGCCTTCAGATACGCAGTATTTT.

This sequence joins TRBV5-5 and TRBJ1-2, with 8 bases aligning to TRBD1. The CDR3 extends over 15 amino acids. Germline V gene data show CDR1 as SGHKS and CDR2 as YYEKEE (reference sequence). V lost 4 bases to trimming and J lost 5 bases; unmatched junction nucleotides: 10. This CDR3 is CASSPAGQGGYGYTF. Written as DNA, the CDR3 is TGTGCCAGCAGCCCGGCAGGACAGGGAGGGTATGGCTACACCTTC.

This clone is categorized as medium-sized. The chain has TRBV19 and TRBJ2-5; D might be TRBD1 or TRBD2, each matching 5 bases. V lost 3 bases and J 5 bases, leaving 10 bases between the germline ends. The germline V gene encodes CDR1 LNHDA and CDR2 SQIVND (reference sequence). The CDR3 covers 13 residues. The CDR3 sequence: CASSILGDETQYF. The CDR3 DNA is TGTGCCAGTAGTATCTTGGGGGACGAGACCCAGTACTTC.

As DNA, the CDR3 is TGTGCCAGCAGCTTGCCTAGCGGGGGCGGCGGGGAGCAGTTCTTC. Amino acids: CASSLPSGGGGEQFF. The chain uses TRBV5-4 and TRBJ2-1; 10 bases are a match to TRBD2. Germline CDR1 is SGHNT and CDR2 is YYREEE (reference sequence). The CDR3 extends over 15 amino acids. V shed 1 base and J 10 bases; nucleotides not matched to a gene: 8.

The rearrangement joins TRBV9 to TRBJ2-1; 7 bases fit TRBD2. The germline V gene has CDR1 SGDLS and CDR2 YYNGEE. V dropped 0 bases and J dropped 8; count of bases not matched to a gene: 14. CDR3 size: 17 residues. The CDR3 is CASSVGSAAGEFHEQFF. The DNA for the CDR3 is TGTGCCAGCAGCGTAGGGTCGGCGGCGGGAGAGTTTCATGAGCAGTTCTTC.

The V gene is TRBV5-6, the J gene TRBJ1-3, with D perhaps matching TRBD1 (5 bases). Germline lookup yields CDR1 SGHDT and CDR2 YYEEEE. V was pared by 5 bases and J by 0 bases, with 15 bases between. This CDR3 is built from 16 residues. This CDR3 reads CASSGGGPLSGNTIYF. CDR3 sequence (DNA): TGTGCCAGCAGTGGTGGGGGTCCCCTCTCTGGAAACACCATATATTTT.

This sequence joins TRBV11-2 and TRBJ2-1; no definite D call. The CDR3 runs 15 residues. Between the trimmed V and J ends, which lost 0 bases and 7 bases, there was a span of 13 bases. CDR1 and CDR2 from the germline V gene are SGHAT and FQNNGV. The CDR3, as DNA: TGTGCCAGCAGCTTAGACCAGCTTTTCCAGAATGAGCAGTTCTTC. It is translated as CASSLDQLFQNEQFF.

The gene calls are TRBV7-9 and TRBJ1-3, with a tentative D call TRBD1 (6 bases). The CDR3 spans 14 residues. Trimming removed 5 bases at V and 9 bases at J, with 17 bases between. Germline V lookup: CDR1 SEHNR, CDR2 FQNEAQ (reference sequence). Here the CDR3 DNA reads TGTGCCAGCAGCCAAACGGGACAAGGCCCCACCATATATTTT. Protein product: CASSQTGQGPTIYF.

The V and J genes are TRBV25-1 and TRBJ2-1; 9 bases align to TRBD2. Germline-derived CDR1 and CDR2 are MGHDK and SYGVNS. The CDR3 sequence is 16 residues long. After removal of 2 bases from V and 3 bases from J, the junction contained 5 bases not matched to a gene. For the CDR3, the DNA is TGTGCCAGCAGTGAAGGGAGGACTAGCGTCTACAATGAGCAGTTCTTC. It translates to CASSEGRTSVYNEQFF.